This paragraph reports one TCR beta chain. This clone has just one count. It has no known antigen specificity. Base qualities were left out, and no much larger clone turns up one base away. This record comes from a study of CD8+ T cells in alopecia areata (dated by TCRdb to the late 2010s). For context, the study as a whole: The treated patients, all with moderate-to-severe alopecia areata, were enrolled in an open-label pilot trial of oral tofacitinib given at 5 to 10 mg twice daily. Scalp clonality was compared across normal scalp (n=4), patchy alopecia areata scalp (n=8), and alopecia totalis/universalis scalp (n=8). immunoSEQ multiplex PCR using 35 Vbeta forward primers and 13 Jbeta reverse primers was used to amplify TCRbeta CDR3 regions. Patients on tofacitinib were biopsied at baseline and after 4 and 24 weeks of treatment, and several of the patients also had a later scalp biopsy. In humans, TCRbeta sequencing was performed on scalp tissue and on sorted CD4+ and CD8+ peripheral blood T cells from healthy controls and from patients with patchy or totalis/universalis alopecia areata. Patients received tofacitinib for 6 to 18 months and were then followed off drug for 6 months to check for delayed response and recurrence. RNA was extracted with the PAXgene miRNA kit for fixed scalp, the miRNeasy kit for PBMCs, and the RNeasy kit for mouse skin. The study used high-throughput TCRbeta sequencing to examine T cell clonal expansion in alopecia areata, in both the C3H/HeJ mouse model and human patients. What the research found in general, with its limitations: Lesional scalp, especially in alopecia totalis/universalis, showed higher clonality and more expanded CD8+ clones than normal scalp, suggesting antigenic drive. TCR sequences shared between patients were less clear than in mice, possibly partly because of HLA diversity in the patient population. Unlike mouse skin, which is dominated by gammadelta T cells, normal human skin has resident alphabeta T cells that are also sequenced, and this complicates analysis of the scalp TCR repertoire.

The library was obtained by the immunoSEQ multiplex PCR assay. For TCR sequencing, RNA was extracted from every sample and reverse transcribed into cDNA to serve as template. SuperScript III was used for first-strand cDNA synthesis, primed with a 2:1 mix of oligo-dT and random hexamers. A synthetic immune receptor repertoire was used to gauge amplification bias, and whatever bias remained was removed computationally. For the original study's pipeline: After raw reads were preprocessed to remove errors, the CDR3 was defined following IMGT conventions as running from the conserved cysteine to phenylalanine. To get clonality, Shannon entropy was normalized by log2 of the number of productive unique TCRs and the result was subtracted from 1. Whether scalp clones were CD4 or CD8 was inferred by matching scalp TCRbeta sequences against CD4 and CD8 repertoires sorted from blood. TCRdb mirrors the immuneACCESS table, restricted to in-frame sequences. Some clones are absent from its copies; in checked studies, under half trace to an unresolved V gene, and the reason for the others is unknown. The D gene and trimming were derived from the DNA, and the V and J assignments and clone size from that table. The table for this sample lists some 150,000 clones; 58% of them were counted only once. Of the sample, under 6.5% falls within the top ten clones.

The germline V gene (reference sequence) yields MNHEY for CDR1 and SMNVEV for CDR2. Clipping removes 4 bases from V and 4 bases from J, with 4 as the unmatched junction base count. The CDR3 covers 13 residues, taking in both the cysteine and the phenylalanine. The read is trimmed to its CDR3 DNA, 39 bases read in frame from base 1. In the paper's terms, the time point label means: baseline before oral tofacitinib. Peripheral blood and lesional scalp punch biopsies were obtained from patients with alopecia areata. After PBMCs were isolated by density centrifugation and stained for CD3, CD4 and CD8, a FACSAria was used to sort CD4+ and CD8+ T cells.

Here the chain combines TRBV27 and TRBJ2-7; TRBD1 aligns with 7 central bases. The source is a human donor with alopecia areata. The sample consisted of CD4+ T cells sorted from blood, taken at week 0. The CDR3 loop reads CASSSGQSYEQYF. The base sequence is TGTGCCAGCAGTTCGGGACAGAGTTACGAGCAGTACTTC.